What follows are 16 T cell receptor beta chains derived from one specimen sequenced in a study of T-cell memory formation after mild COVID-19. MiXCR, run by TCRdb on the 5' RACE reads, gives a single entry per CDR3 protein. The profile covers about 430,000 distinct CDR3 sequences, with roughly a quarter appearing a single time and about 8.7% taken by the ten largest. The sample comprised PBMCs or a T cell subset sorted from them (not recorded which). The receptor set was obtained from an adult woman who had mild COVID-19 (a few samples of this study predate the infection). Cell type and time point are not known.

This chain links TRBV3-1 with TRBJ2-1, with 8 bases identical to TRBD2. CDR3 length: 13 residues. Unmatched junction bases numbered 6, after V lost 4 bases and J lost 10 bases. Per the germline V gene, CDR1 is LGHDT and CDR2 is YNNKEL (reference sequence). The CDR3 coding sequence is TGTGCCAGCAGCCCGGGACTAGGAAAGGAGCAGTTCTTC. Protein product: CASSPGLGKEQFF.

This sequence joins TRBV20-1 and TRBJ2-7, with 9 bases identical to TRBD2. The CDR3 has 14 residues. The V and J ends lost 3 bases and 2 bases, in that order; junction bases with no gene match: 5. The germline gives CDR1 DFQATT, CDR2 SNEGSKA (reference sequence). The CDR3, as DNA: TGCAGTGCTAGGCCGGCTAGCGGGGCCTACGAGCAGTACTTC. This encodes CSARPASGAYEQYF.

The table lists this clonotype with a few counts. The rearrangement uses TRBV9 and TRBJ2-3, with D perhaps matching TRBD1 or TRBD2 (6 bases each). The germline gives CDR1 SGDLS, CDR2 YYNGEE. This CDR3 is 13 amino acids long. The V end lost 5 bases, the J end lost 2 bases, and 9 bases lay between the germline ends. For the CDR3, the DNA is TGTGCCAGCAGAGGGGGGTACACAGATACGCAGTATTTT. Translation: CASRGGYTDTQYF.

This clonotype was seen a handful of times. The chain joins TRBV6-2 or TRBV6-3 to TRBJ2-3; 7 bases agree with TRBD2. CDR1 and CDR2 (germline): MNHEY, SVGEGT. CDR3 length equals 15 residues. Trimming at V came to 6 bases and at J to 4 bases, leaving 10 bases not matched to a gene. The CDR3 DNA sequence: TGTGCCAGCAGCATCTGGACAAGCGGGGCAGATACGCAGTATTTT. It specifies CASSIWTSGADTQYF.

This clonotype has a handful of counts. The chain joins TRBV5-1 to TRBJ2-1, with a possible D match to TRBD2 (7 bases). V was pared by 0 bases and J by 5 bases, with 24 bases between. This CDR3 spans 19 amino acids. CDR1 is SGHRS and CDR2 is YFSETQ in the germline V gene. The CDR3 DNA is TGCGCCAGCAGCTTGGCCCACGGGGCGGGGGCGATACTGGACAATGAGCAGTTCTTC. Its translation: CASSLAHGAGAILDNEQFF.

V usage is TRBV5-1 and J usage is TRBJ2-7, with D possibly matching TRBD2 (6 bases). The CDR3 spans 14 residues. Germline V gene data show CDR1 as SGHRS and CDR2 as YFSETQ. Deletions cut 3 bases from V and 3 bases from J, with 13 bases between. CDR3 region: CASSWGDGNYEQYF. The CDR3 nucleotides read TGCGCCAGCAGCTGGGGGGACGGGAACTACGAGCAGTACTTC.

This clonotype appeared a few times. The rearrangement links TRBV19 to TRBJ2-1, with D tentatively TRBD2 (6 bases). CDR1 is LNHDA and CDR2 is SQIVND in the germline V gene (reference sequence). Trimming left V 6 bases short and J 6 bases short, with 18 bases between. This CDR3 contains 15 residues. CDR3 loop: CASSPTGLTFNEQFF. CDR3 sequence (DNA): TGTGCCAGTAGCCCCACGGGACTGACATTCAATGAGCAGTTCTTC. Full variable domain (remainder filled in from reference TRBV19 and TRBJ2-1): DGGITQSPKYLFRKEGQNVTLSCEQNLNHDAMYWYRQDPGQGLRLIYYSQIVNDFQKGDIAEGYSVSREKKESFPLTVTSAQKNPTAFYLCASSPTGLTFNEQFFGPGTRLTVL.

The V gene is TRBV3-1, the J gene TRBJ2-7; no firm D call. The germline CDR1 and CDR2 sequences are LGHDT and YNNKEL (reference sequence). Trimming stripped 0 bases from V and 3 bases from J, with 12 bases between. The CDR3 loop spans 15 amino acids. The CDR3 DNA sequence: TGTGCCAGCAGCCAAGATAGGGTCAGGAGCTACGAGCAGTACTTC. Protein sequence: CASSQDRVRSYEQYF.

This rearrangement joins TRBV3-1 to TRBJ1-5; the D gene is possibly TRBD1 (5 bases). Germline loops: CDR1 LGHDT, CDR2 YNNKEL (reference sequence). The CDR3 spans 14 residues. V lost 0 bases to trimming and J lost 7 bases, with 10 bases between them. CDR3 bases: TGTGCCAGCAGCCAAGATTACAGGCCGCAGCCCCAGCATTTT. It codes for CASSQDYRPQPQHF.

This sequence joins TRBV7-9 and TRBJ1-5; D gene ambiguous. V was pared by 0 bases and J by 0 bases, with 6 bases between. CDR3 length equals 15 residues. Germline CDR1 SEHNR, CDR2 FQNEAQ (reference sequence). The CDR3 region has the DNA TGTGCCAGCAGCTTAGCAGGGATTAGCAATCAGCCCCAGCATTTT. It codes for CASSLAGISNQPQHF.

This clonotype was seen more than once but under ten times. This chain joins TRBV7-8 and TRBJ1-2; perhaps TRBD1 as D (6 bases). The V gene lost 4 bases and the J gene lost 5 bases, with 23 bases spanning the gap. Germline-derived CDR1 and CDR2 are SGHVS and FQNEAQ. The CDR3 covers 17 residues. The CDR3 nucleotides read TGTGCCAGCAGCTCTCCCCCAACTCGACAGGCGGGGTATGGCTACACCTTC. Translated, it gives CASSSPPTRQAGYGYTF. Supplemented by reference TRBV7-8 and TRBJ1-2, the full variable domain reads GAGVSQSPRYKVAKRGQDVALRCDPISGHVSLFWYQQALGQGPEFLTYFQNEAQLDKSGLPSDRFFAERPEGSVSTLKIQRTQQEDSAVYLCASSSPPTRQAGYGYTFGSGTRLTVV.

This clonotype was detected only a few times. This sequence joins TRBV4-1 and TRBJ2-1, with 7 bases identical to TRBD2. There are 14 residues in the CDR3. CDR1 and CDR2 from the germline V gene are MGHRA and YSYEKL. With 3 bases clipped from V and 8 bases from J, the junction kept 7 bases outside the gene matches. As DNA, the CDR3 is TGCGCCAGCAGCCACGGGGGAGGGCGGGATGAGCAGTTCTTC. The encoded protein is CASSHGGGRDEQFF.

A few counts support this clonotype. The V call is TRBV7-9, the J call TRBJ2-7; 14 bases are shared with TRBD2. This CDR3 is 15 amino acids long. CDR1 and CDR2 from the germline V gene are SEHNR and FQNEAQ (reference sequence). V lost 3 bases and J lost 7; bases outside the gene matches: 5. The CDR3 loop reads CASSLTSGRAGEQYF. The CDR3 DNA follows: TGTGCCAGCAGCTTGACTAGCGGGAGGGCTGGTGAGCAGTACTTC.

Here the CDR3 DNA reads TGCAGTGCTCCCCGACAGGTTGAGCAGTTCTTC. Amino acids: CSAPRQVEQFF. The V gene is TRBV20-1, the J gene TRBJ2-1, with D possibly TRBD1 on 6 matching bases. V lost 5 bases, J lost 9 bases, and 11 bases lay in between. The CDR3 is 11 amino acids. CDR1 and CDR2 from the germline V gene are DFQATT and SNEGSKA (reference sequence).

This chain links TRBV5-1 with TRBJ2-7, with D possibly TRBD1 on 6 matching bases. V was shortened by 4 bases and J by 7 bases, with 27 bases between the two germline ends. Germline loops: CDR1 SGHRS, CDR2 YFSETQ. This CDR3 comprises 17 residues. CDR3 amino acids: CASSGGTGPPAAREQYF. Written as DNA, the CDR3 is TGCGCCAGCAGCGGCGGCACAGGGCCGCCTGCTGCTCGAGAGCAGTACTTC.

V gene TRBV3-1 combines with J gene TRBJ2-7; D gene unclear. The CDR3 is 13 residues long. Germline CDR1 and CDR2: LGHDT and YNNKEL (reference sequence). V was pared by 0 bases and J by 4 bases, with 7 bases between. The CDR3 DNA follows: TGTGCCAGCAGCCAAGAGTATGAGTACGAGCAGTACTTC. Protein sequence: CASSQEYEYEQYF.